The 25 T cell receptor beta chains reported below all come from one sample, sequenced in a study of shared clonotypes between healthy human individuals. The repertoire was sequenced with immunoSEQ multiplex PCR; TCRdb's copy has only in-frame clones and lacks some. Of fewer than 400,000 clones listed, around 67% are singletons. The sample comprised memory CD4+ T cells sorted from blood. Subset in this sample: CD45RA-negative fraction. These receptors were collected from a man aged 30 to 45 in good health.

The V and J genes are TRBV27 and TRBJ2-7; TRBD1 or TRBD2 may be the D gene (5 bases each). The CDR3 spans 14 residues. The V and J ends lost 4 bases and 5 bases respectively, with 15 bases between them. Germline loops: CDR1 MNHEY, CDR2 SMNVEV (reference sequence). As DNA, the CDR3 is TGTGCCAGCAGTTCTGTCGGGACGTCAAACGAGCAGTACTTC. It encodes CASSSVGTSNEQYF.

This clone was recorded at least ten times. Different DNA sequences within this sample yield the same CDR3. The rearrangement uses TRBV11-2 and TRBJ1-4; a possible D gene is TRBD1 (6 bases). The CDR3 covers 19 residues. Trimming took 1 base from V and 0 from J, leaving 18 bases between them. The germline CDR1 and CDR2 sequences are SGHAT and FQNNGV. The CDR3 is CASSLGSGARLATNEKLFF. The CDR3 DNA reads as TGTGCCAGCAGCTTAGGATCAGGGGCCAGACTTGCAACTAATGAAAAACTGTTTTTT.

The chain combines TRBV6-5 with TRBJ2-3, with D hard to call. CDR3 length equals 13 residues. CDR1 and CDR2 from the germline V gene are MNHEY and SVGAGI. Trimming left V 6 bases short and J 6 bases short, with 13 bases between. The DNA for the CDR3 is TGTGCCAGCAGCTTCCAAGGTTATGATACGCAGTATTTT. Translating gives CASSFQGYDTQYF.

The chain recombines TRBV2 with TRBJ2-7, with D perhaps TRBD1 (6 bases). In germline, CDR1 is SNHLY, CDR2 FYNNEI. The CDR3 is 13 amino acids. V was pared by 7 bases and J by 2 bases, with 12 bases between. CDR3 sequence reads: CASNPQGTYEQYF. In nucleotides, the CDR3 is TGTGCCAGCAATCCACAGGGTACCTACGAGCAGTACTTC. Combining the CDR3 with reference TRBV2 and TRBJ2-7 gives the whole variable domain EPEVTQTPSHQVTQMGQEVILRCVPISNHLYFYWYRQILGQKVEFLVSFYNNEISEKSEIFDDQFSVERPDGSNFTLKIRSTKLEDSAMYFCASNPQGTYEQYFGPGTRLTVT.

The chain has TRBV6-1 and TRBJ2-1; possibly TRBD2 for D (6 bases). This CDR3 is built from 16 residues. Germline CDR1 MNHNS, CDR2 SASEGT. The V end was cut by 3 bases, the J end by 3 bases, with 15 bases between. This chain's CDR3 is CASSEQISGYYNEQFF. The CDR3, as DNA: TGTGCCAGCAGTGAGCAGATTAGCGGATACTACAATGAGCAGTTCTTC.

Concerning this clone itself: This same CDR3 is encoded by further DNA sequences in the sample. The genes are TRBV7-3 and TRBJ1-1; the D is unclear. Trimming removed 0 bases from V and 0 bases from J, with 2 bases in between. Germline V lookup: CDR1 SGHTA, CDR2 FQGTGA. CDR3 length equals 13 residues. For the CDR3, the DNA is TGTGCCAGCAGCTTAACGATGAACACTGAAGCTTTCTTT. This sequence encodes CASSLTMNTEAFF.

As regards this clone: This likely reflects a read error, since a far larger clone is one base away. The chain has TRBV6-1 and TRBJ1-1; a weak D match, TRBD1 (5 bases). The germline V gene encodes CDR1 MNHNS and CDR2 SASEGT. The CDR3 consists of 14 residues. The CDR3 coding sequence is TGTGCCAGCGTGAAGACAGAGGTGAACATTGAAGCTTTCTTT. Protein sequence: CASVKTEVNIEAFF.

Written as DNA, the CDR3 is TGTGCCAGCCGCCTTGAACGGCTAGCGGGAGGTGGAGGAGAGACCCAGTACTTC. Translation gives CASRLERLAGGGGETQYF. V is TRBV28 and J is TRBJ2-5; TRBD2 matches 11 bases. The CDR3 has 18 amino acids. CDR1 MDHEN and CDR2 SYDVKM come from the germline V gene. V shed 8 bases, J shed 4 bases, and the junction held 18 bases outside the gene matches.

This clone was seen once. The chain has TRBV5-4 and TRBJ2-7; no clear D gene. Germline assignment: CDR1 SGHNT and CDR2 YYREEE (reference sequence). With 4 bases removed from V and 1 base from J, the gap between germline ends came to 12 bases. The CDR3 covers 14 residues. Written as DNA, the CDR3 is TGTGCCAGCAGCGGCCCCAGGAGTTCCTACGAGCAGTACTTC. It encodes CASSGPRSSYEQYF.

The CDR3 region is CASSLVSYNEQFF. CDR3 bases: TGCGCCAGCAGTCTAGTCTCCTACAATGAGCAGTTCTTC. The chain carries TRBV23-1 and TRBJ2-1; D call uncertain. TRBV23-1 is placed among ORFs of uncertain function. The CDR3 totals 13 residues. Trimming removed 4 bases from V and 0 bases from J, with 4 bases in between.

The rearrangement uses TRBV10-3 and TRBJ2-1; D may be TRBD1 (6 bases). V lost 4 bases and J 4 bases, leaving 8 bases between the germline ends. The CDR3 has 13 amino acids. Germline CDR1 is ENHRY and CDR2 is SYGVKD. For the CDR3, the DNA is TGTGCCATCAGTGGGCAGGGGTACAATGAGCAGTTCTTC. It encodes CAISGQGYNEQFF.

V and J are TRBV5-6 and TRBJ2-1; TRBD1 matches 10 bases. Looked up from germline, CDR1 is SGHDT and CDR2 is YYEEEE. Germline trimming cut 4 bases from V and 1 base from J; bases unmatched to any gene: 5. The CDR3 loop spans 16 amino acids. CDR3 protein: CASSRGQGGSYNEQFF. Here the CDR3 DNA reads TGTGCCAGCAGCAGAGGACAGGGGGGTTCCTACAATGAGCAGTTCTTC.

Comment on this clone: Different DNA sequences within this sample yield the same CDR3. The CDR3 protein is CSVSLGETQYF. The CDR3 coding sequence is TGCAGCGTTTCTCTTGGGGAGACCCAGTACTTC. V gene TRBV29-1 combines with J gene TRBJ2-5, with unresolved D. Germline V gene sequence: CDR1 SQVTM, CDR2 ANQGSEA. Trimming took off 5 bases at V and 5 bases at J, with 9 bases between the two ends. The CDR3 runs to 11 residues.

V gene TRBV9 combines with J gene TRBJ1-1; D unresolved. The germline V gene encodes CDR1 SGDLS and CDR2 YYNGEE. This CDR3 is 13 amino acids long. V was clipped by 1 base and J by 8 bases, with 12 bases between them. CDR3 in amino acids: CASSVRFLGEAFF. The CDR3 DNA is TGTGCCAGCAGCGTAAGATTCTTGGGGGAAGCTTTCTTT.

J is TRBJ2-5 and V is TRBV5-5; D call uncertain. V was shortened by 1 base and J by 5 bases, with 9 bases between the two germline ends. Germline CDR1 reads SGHKS; CDR2 reads YYEKEE (reference sequence). The CDR3 has 13 amino acids. CDR3 protein: CASSLHGRETQYF. The CDR3 DNA reads as TGTGCCAGCAGCTTGCACGGAAGGGAGACCCAGTACTTC.

The rearrangement uses TRBV5-1 and TRBJ2-5; D tentatively fits TRBD1 or TRBD2 (6 bases each). The ends were cut back, 2 bases at V and 1 base at J, with 18 bases in the middle. Germline-derived CDR1 and CDR2 are SGHRS and YFSETQ. This CDR3 spans 17 amino acids. The CDR3 nucleotides read TGCGCCAGCAGCTTAGAGGGCGGGACACCCTCCCAAGAGACCCAGTACTTC. Translation: CASSLEGGTPSQETQYF.

The chain has TRBV5-1 and TRBJ2-1; TRBD1 or TRBD2 may be the D gene (7 bases each). V was clipped by 2 bases and J by 0 bases, with 12 bases between them. From germline, CDR1 is SGHRS and CDR2 YFSETQ. CDR3 length: 16 amino acids. The CDR3: CASSLGGGSSYNEQFF. The DNA of the CDR3 is TGCGCCAGCAGCTTAGGGGGCGGGAGCTCCTACAATGAGCAGTTCTTC.

As DNA, the CDR3 is TGCGCCAGCAGCTTGGGGACAGGCCCCTACAATGAGCAGTTCTTC. Protein sequence: CASSLGTGPYNEQFF. The chain joins TRBV5-1 to TRBJ2-1, with 7 bases fitting TRBD1. This CDR3 has 15 residues. J gave up 2 bases and V 0 bases, and 2 bases lay outside the gene matches. Germline CDR1 and CDR2: SGHRS and YFSETQ.

In its sample, this clone was seen a few times. This chain uses TRBV5-1 with TRBJ2-7, with D perhaps matching TRBD1 (5 bases). Trimming shortened V by 1 base and J by 3 bases, and 11 bases separated the two germline ends. Germline V gene sequence: CDR1 SGHRS, CDR2 YFSETQ. The CDR3 runs to 14 residues. CDR3: CASSLQHDSYEQYF. The CDR3 DNA reads TGCGCCAGCAGCTTGCAACACGACAGCTACGAGCAGTACTTC.

This chain joins TRBV28 and TRBJ1-2; TRBD1 matches 7 bases. The CDR3 sequence is 14 residues long. The V and J ends lost 5 bases and 4 bases, in that order; junction bases with no gene match: 7. The germline V gene has CDR1 MDHEN and CDR2 SYDVKM. CDR3 sequence reads: CASSTQGGSYGYTF. The CDR3 DNA reads TGTGCCAGCAGTACCCAGGGGGGAAGCTATGGCTACACCTTC.

A word on this clone: At the DNA level, this CDR3 is encoded by other sequences in the same sample as well. The chain employs TRBV30 and TRBJ2-5; D not certain. V shed 0 bases and J shed 5 bases, with 7 bases lying between them. The CDR3 runs 12 residues. Germline CDR1 is GTSNPN and CDR2 is SVGIG (reference sequence). CDR3 amino acids: CAWSVLGETQYF. The CDR3 nucleotides are TGTGCCTGGAGTGTACTGGGCGAGACCCAGTACTTC.

The chain carries TRBV5-5 and TRBJ1-5; TRBD1 might be the D (6 bases). Germline assignment: CDR1 SGHKS and CDR2 YYEKEE (reference sequence). The CDR3 sequence is 14 residues long. V was cut by 4 bases and J by 7 bases, with 15 bases left in between. The CDR3, as DNA: TGTGCCAGCAGCCAAACAGGGACATCCCAGCCCCAGCATTTT. Its translation: CASSQTGTSQPQHF.

This CDR3 reads CASSRTTRDYNEQFF. The CDR3, as DNA: TGTGCCAGCAGCCGTACAACTAGGGACTACAATGAGCAGTTCTTC. The chain employs TRBV28 and TRBJ2-1, with D maybe TRBD2 (5 bases). V lost 6 bases to trimming and J lost 3 bases, with 15 bases between them. In germline, CDR1 is MDHEN, CDR2 SYDVKM. This CDR3 spans 15 amino acids.

The rearrangement joins TRBV29-1 to TRBJ1-1; no definite D call. Germline V gene data show CDR1 as SQVTM and CDR2 as ANQGSEA. Trimming removed 0 bases at V and 2 bases at J, with 7 bases between. The length of the CDR3 is 13 residues. DNA for the CDR3: TGCAGCGTTGAAGAACAGCTAAACACTGAAGCTTTCTTT. This translates into CSVEEQLNTEAFF.

The genes are TRBV19 and TRBJ1-4; 8 bases agree with TRBD1. This CDR3 has 21 amino acids. Germline V lookup: CDR1 LNHDA, CDR2 SQIVND (reference sequence). Trimming at V came to 3 bases and at J to 0 bases, leaving 18 bases not matched to a gene. The CDR3 loop reads CASSIVWSPAGQAATNEKLFF. As DNA, the CDR3 is TGTGCCAGTAGTATCGTTTGGAGTCCGGCGGGACAGGCAGCAACTAATGAAAAACTGTTTTTT.